The 25 T cell receptor beta chains given below trace back to one sample, sequenced in a study of human T cells and chemical hapten exposure. Time point: pre-sensitization, week 0. Indicated treatment: therapeutic diphenylcyclopropenone sensitization with weekly scalp DPC. TCRdb passed the RACE reads through MiXCR, listing each CDR3 protein once. There are a few hundred thousand distinct CDR3 sequences in the sample; approximately 8.4% occur only once, and less than 3% lies in the top ten. Material: whole blood, obtained in connection with sensitization to the hapten diphenylcyclopropenone (DPC). Every receptor here comes from a woman aged 40 to 49 with alopecia areata. Some clones in this sample may be carry-over from other donors' samples.

This chain links TRBV3-1 with TRBJ2-1; D not resolved. V gave up 5 bases and J gave up 9 bases, with 14 bases separating them. CDR3 length: 13 amino acids. Germline V CDR1 and CDR2: LGHDT, YNNKEL (reference sequence). This chain's CDR3 is CASSSDGRSEQFF. The CDR3 DNA reads TGTGCCAGCAGCTCGGACGGGCGGAGTGAGCAGTTCTTC.

The V and J genes are TRBV29-1 and TRBJ2-7; tentatively, D is TRBD2 (5 bases). CDR3 length: 10 amino acids. The V and J ends lost 6 bases and 9 bases respectively, with 12 bases between them. Germline V gene data show CDR1 as SQVTM and CDR2 as ANQGSEA. CDR3 bases: TGCAGCGTACCGGGCCGGGGGCAGTACTTC. It encodes CSVPGRGQYF.

This clonotype was detected ten times or more. The chain joins TRBV6-2 or TRBV6-3 to TRBJ2-3, with 7 bases lining up with TRBD1. Germline CDR1 is MNHEY and CDR2 is SVGEGT. V was clipped by 4 bases and J by 2 bases; unmatched bases: 6. This CDR3 comprises 15 residues. CDR3 residues: CASSSYRGHTDTQYF. In DNA, the CDR3 is TGTGCCAGCAGTTCATACAGGGGACACACAGATACGCAGTATTTT.

This chain connects TRBV4-1 to TRBJ2-3; 8 nucleotides align to TRBD1. The germline CDR1 and CDR2 sequences are MGHRA and YSYEKL. The CDR3 loop spans 17 amino acids. The ends lost 2 bases at V and 4 bases at J; junction bases unmatched: 11. Here the CDR3 DNA reads TGCGCCAGCAGCCAAAAGGGCGCAGGGGGCTTGCCAGATACGCAGTATTTT. It encodes CASSQKGAGGLPDTQYF.

At least ten counts were recorded for this clonotype. V and J are TRBV9 and TRBJ1-1, with no clear D. The V end was cut by 4 bases, the J end by 10 bases, with 17 bases between. The CDR3 sequence is 13 residues long. Looked up from germline, CDR1 is SGDLS and CDR2 is YYNGEE. The CDR3 sequence is CASSPLTFKGAFF. CDR3 nucleotides: TGTGCCAGCAGCCCCCTAACATTCAAAGGAGCTTTCTTT. Looking up the rest from reference TRBV9 and TRBJ1-1 gives the full variable domain: DSGVTQTPKHLITATGQRVTLRCSPRSGDLSVYWYQQSLDQGLQFLIQYYNGEERAKGNILERFSAQQFPDLHSELNLSSLELGDSALYFCASSPLTFKGAFFGQGTRLTVV.

The table lists this clonotype with a few counts. The V call is TRBV10-3, the J call TRBJ2-1; TRBD2 aligns across 8 bases. The V and J ends lost 6 bases and 7 bases, in that order; junction bases with no gene match: 5. The length of the CDR3 is 13 residues. The germline gives CDR1 ENHRY, CDR2 SYGVKD. In nucleotides, the CDR3 is TGTGCCATCAGCCCGGGACTAGGAAATGAGCAGTTCTTC. Amino acids: CAISPGLGNEQFF.

The V call is TRBV28, the J call TRBJ1-3, with D possibly TRBD1 on 6 matching bases. Germline CDR1 is MDHEN and CDR2 is SYDVKM. Trimming left V 5 bases short and J 4 bases short, with 18 bases between. This CDR3 is 16 amino acids long. DNA of the CDR3: TGTGCCAGCAGTCCCCGAGGGGGGAGTGTCGGAAACACCATATATTTT. It yields the protein CASSPRGGSVGNTIYF.

The gene calls are TRBV20-1 and TRBJ2-1, with 7 bases matching TRBD2. CDR3 length equals 15 residues. J was trimmed by 2 bases and V by 3 bases; bases with no gene match: 7. CDR1 is DFQATT, CDR2 SNEGSKA, per germline (reference sequence). CDR3 DNA sequence: TGCAGTGCTAGGGCGGGGGACTCGACCTACAATGAGCAGTTCTTC. This encodes CSARAGDSTYNEQFF.

This chain uses TRBV12-3 or TRBV12-4 with TRBJ1-1; perhaps TRBD1 as D (6 bases). The CDR3 is made up of 15 amino acids. V lost 1 base to trimming and J lost 6 bases, with 15 bases between them. The CDR3 is CASSLGGTWGPEAFF. The CDR3 DNA is TGTGCCAGCAGTTTAGGTGGGACATGGGGCCCTGAAGCTTTCTTT.

The chain links TRBV28 to TRBJ1-4; a weak D match, TRBD1 (6 bases). The CDR3 is 14 amino acids. Looked up from germline, CDR1 is MDHEN and CDR2 is SYDVKM. The V and J ends lost 3 bases and 8 bases respectively, with 13 bases between them. The CDR3 protein is CASSFGQGLEKLFF. In DNA, the CDR3 is TGTGCCAGCAGTTTTGGGCAGGGGTTAGAAAAACTGTTTTTT.

The chain combines TRBV12-3 or TRBV12-4 with TRBJ1-5; 7 nucleotides match TRBD1. The CDR3 spans 14 residues. Trimming took 0 bases from V and 7 from J; bases not matched to a gene: 3. In nucleotides, the CDR3 is TGTGCCAGCAGTTTAGCGCAGGGGGGCCAGCCCCAGCATTTT. This encodes CASSLAQGGQPQHF.

This rearrangement joins TRBV9 to TRBJ2-1; 9 bases line up with TRBD2. V shed 0 bases, J shed 9 bases, and the junction held 4 bases outside the gene matches. The CDR3 extends over 14 amino acids. Per germline, CDR1 SGDLS and CDR2 YYNGEE. The CDR3 sequence is CASSVASGNSEQFF. CDR3 sequence (DNA): TGTGCCAGCAGCGTAGCTAGCGGGAACAGTGAGCAGTTCTTC. The variable domain in full, with the rest retrieved from reference TRBV9 and TRBJ2-1, is DSGVTQTPKHLITATGQRVTLRCSPRSGDLSVYWYQQSLDQGLQFLIQYYNGEERAKGNILERFSAQQFPDLHSELNLSSLELGDSALYFCASSVASGNSEQFFGPGTRLTVL.

This clonotype showed up many times. The chain has TRBV9 and TRBJ1-2; TRBD1 matches at 10 bases. The CDR3 length is 16 residues. Germline loops: CDR1 SGDLS, CDR2 YYNGEE. The V gene end was trimmed by 4 bases and the J gene end by 2 bases; junction bases not matched to a gene: 8. The CDR3 nucleotides read TGTGCCAGCAGCTTCGGACAGGGGGGTGAGAACTATGGCTACACCTTC. It specifies CASSFGQGGENYGYTF.

The chain has TRBV29-1 and TRBJ2-5; 10 positions agree with TRBD2. Germline V gene sequence: CDR1 SQVTM, CDR2 ANQGSEA. The J segment lost 4 bases and the V segment lost 0 bases, leaving 11 bases of the junction unmatched. The CDR3 loop spans 17 amino acids. The CDR3 sequence: CSVEDRGASGRIETQYF. Here the CDR3 DNA reads TGCAGCGTTGAAGATCGTGGGGCTAGCGGGAGAATAGAGACCCAGTACTTC. Full variable domain (missing parts from reference TRBV29-1 and TRBJ2-5): SAVISQKPSRDICQRGTSLTIQCQVDSQVTMMFWYRQQPGQSLTLIATANQGSEATYESGFVIDKFPISRPNLTFSTLTVSNMSPEDSSIYLCSVEDRGASGRIETQYFGPGTRLLVL.

This clonotype occurred a few times. The chain joins TRBV28 to TRBJ2-7; TRBD2 aligns across 7 bases. CDR3 length equals 17 residues. CDR1 is MDHEN and CDR2 is SYDVKM in the germline V gene. Losses at the gene ends were 4 bases for V and 3 bases for J; bases not matched to a gene: 15. CDR3 in amino acids: CASSSRFGAGLVYEQYF. The CDR3 coding sequence is TGTGCCAGCAGTTCCCGATTCGGGGCCGGACTAGTCTACGAGCAGTACTTC.

The V call is TRBV20-1, the J call TRBJ2-1, with TRBD2 matching over 7 bases. The CDR3 consists of 12 residues. Germline CDR1 is DFQATT and CDR2 is SNEGSKA (reference sequence). V shed 6 bases and J 6 bases; nucleotides not matched to a gene: 5. This CDR3 reads CSATTSFNEQFF. CDR3 coding DNA: TGCAGTGCCACGACTAGCTTCAATGAGCAGTTCTTC.

The chain uses TRBV2 and TRBJ2-1, with a weak D call TRBD2 (6 bases). Trimming shortened V by 8 bases and J by 7 bases, and 15 bases separated the two germline ends. This CDR3 has 13 residues. Germline-derived CDR1 and CDR2 are SNHLY and FYNNEI. In nucleotides, the CDR3 is TGTGCCAGCTCTGGGGGGAGTTGGAATGAGCAGTTCTTC. Its translation is CASSGGSWNEQFF.

This clonotype was counted many times. This chain uses TRBV4-3 with TRBJ1-2, with D possibly being TRBD1 (6 bases). The V and J ends lost 4 bases and 7 bases respectively, with 19 bases between them. The CDR3 is 15 amino acids. Germline assignment: CDR1 LGHNA and CDR2 YSLEER. The CDR3 DNA sequence: TGCGCCAGCAGCCCCACGGACAGCCGTGGGGGTGGCTACACCTTC. Its protein is CASSPTDSRGGGYTF.

In this sample, this clonotype turned up a few times. The rearrangement links TRBV5-1 to TRBJ1-1; the D gene is possibly TRBD1 (5 bases). The V and J ends lost 2 bases and 1 base respectively, with 9 bases between them. Germline CDR1 is SGHRS and CDR2 is YFSETQ. CDR3 length: 14 residues. This chain's CDR3 is CASSFGHQNTEAFF. The CDR3 region has the DNA TGCGCCAGCAGCTTCGGACACCAGAACACTGAAGCTTTCTTT.

The gene calls are TRBV29-1 and TRBJ2-3, with TRBD1 matching over 9 bases. V lost 7 bases and J lost 7; bases outside the gene matches: 9. This CDR3 comprises 13 residues. In germline, CDR1 is SQVTM, CDR2 ANQGSEA. The CDR3 nucleotides read TGCAGCGCCTCCGGGACAGGGTCAAATACGCAGTATTTT. It codes for CSASGTGSNTQYF.

V gene TRBV5-1 combines with J gene TRBJ2-1; 10 bases are shared with TRBD2. J lost 4 bases, V lost 7 bases, and 8 bases had no gene match. The length of the CDR3 is 15 residues. CDR1 and CDR2 (germline): SGHRS, YFSETQ. The CDR3 DNA follows: TGCGCCAGCGTAACCGGGACTAGCGCATACAATGAGCAGTTCTTC. Amino acids: CASVTGTSAYNEQFF.

This clonotype showed up just a few times. V usage is TRBV7-9 and J usage is TRBJ2-4, with 16 nucleotides matching TRBD2. V shed 5 bases, J shed 7 bases, and the junction held 5 bases outside the gene matches. Germline lookup yields CDR1 SEHNR and CDR2 FQNEAQ (reference sequence). The CDR3 is 16 residues long. The CDR3 reads CASSGTSGRGWNIQYF. For the CDR3, the DNA is TGTGCCAGCAGCGGGACTAGCGGGAGGGGATGGAACATTCAGTACTTC.

This clonotype came up a few times. V is TRBV28 and J is TRBJ2-7; D is possibly TRBD2 (5 bases). The CDR3 loop spans 15 amino acids. CDR1 MDHEN and CDR2 SYDVKM come from the germline V gene. Trimming left V 6 bases short and J 2 bases short, with 17 bases between. CDR3 DNA: TGTGCCAGCAGCCTGAATATACTAGAAACCTACGAGCAGTACTTC. Translating it yields CASSLNILETYEQYF.

The table lists this clonotype with many counts. The chain links TRBV5-5 to TRBJ2-1, with 7 bases lining up with TRBD1. The CDR3 has 16 residues. V lost 0 bases and J lost 6; bases outside the gene matches: 9. Germline CDR1 reads SGHKS; CDR2 reads YYEKEE (reference sequence). The CDR3 is CASSLAPRTGTNEQFF. The CDR3 DNA reads as TGTGCCAGCAGCTTGGCCCCCAGGACAGGAACCAATGAGCAGTTCTTC.

The chain carries TRBV19 and TRBJ2-1; a weak D match, TRBD2 (5 bases). The CDR3 is 14 amino acids. Trimming stripped 1 base from V and 6 bases from J, with 10 bases between. Germline V gene lookup returns CDR1 LNHDA and CDR2 SQIVND (reference sequence). CDR3 amino acids: CASSIASGGNEQFF. CDR3 DNA sequence: TGTGCCAGTAGTATAGCAAGCGGAGGCAATGAGCAGTTCTTC. Based on the CDR3 plus reference TRBV19 and TRBJ2-1, the full variable domain is DGGITQSPKYLFRKEGQNVTLSCEQNLNHDAMYWYRQDPGQGLRLIYYSQIVNDFQKGDIAEGYSVSREKKESFPLTVTSAQKNPTAFYLCASSIASGGNEQFFGPGTRLTVL.